Shown below are 22 T cell receptor beta chains from a single sample sequenced in a study of T cell responses to AZD1222 COVID-19 vaccine. Profiled with immunoSEQ multiplex PCR; TCRdb holds only in-frame clones, not every one. The repertoire holds more than 150,000 clones, with 94% as singletons. The sample here was peripheral blood, taken on day 0 of AZD1222 vaccination. Receptors were obtained from an adult in good health.

This clone appeared once. The chain joins TRBV5-4 to TRBJ2-7; 9 bases are a match to TRBD2. J lost 5 bases, V lost 1 base, and 7 bases had no gene match. CDR3 length equals 15 residues. Germline CDR1 and CDR2: SGHNT and YYREEE (reference sequence). The DNA of the CDR3 is TGTGCCAGCAGCTTGTGGGGCGGGAGGGCCGACGAGCAGTACTTC. It specifies CASSLWGGRADEQYF. The full variable domain, in which reference TRBV5-4 and TRBJ2-7 provide the parts outside the CDR3, is ETGVTQSPTHLIKTRGQQVTLRCSSQSGHNTVSWYQQALGQGPQFIFQYYREEENGRGNFPPRFSGLQFPNYSSELNVNALELDDSALYLCASSLWGGRADEQYFGPGTRLTVT.

The chain employs TRBV30 and TRBJ1-3, with TRBD1 as a possible D gene (5 bases). There are 16 residues in the CDR3. Germline V gene sequence: CDR1 GTSNPN, CDR2 SVGIG (reference sequence). V was trimmed by 7 bases and J by 0 bases, leaving 19 bases between them. CDR3 sequence: CASGEGSGYSGNTIYF. The CDR3 coding sequence is TGTGCCTCCGGGGAGGGGTCGGGTTACTCTGGAAACACCATATATTTT. Full variable domain (missing parts from reference TRBV30 and TRBJ1-3): SQTIHQWPATLVQPVGSPLSLECTVEGTSNPNLYWYRQAAGRGLQLLFYSVGIGQISSEVPQNLSASRPQDRQFILSSKKLLLSDSGFYLCASGEGSGYSGNTIYFGEGSWLTVV.

This clone is a singleton in its sample. This chain connects TRBV6-5 to TRBJ2-1; 9 positions agree with TRBD1. This CDR3 contains 15 residues. J gave up 8 bases and V 0 bases, and 5 bases lay outside the gene matches. CDR1 is MNHEY and CDR2 is SVGAGI in the germline V gene. The DNA for the CDR3 is TGTGCCAGCAGTTACTCACAGGGGGCTATTTATGAGCAGTTCTTC. Translated, it gives CASSYSQGAIYEQFF.

The genes are TRBV28 and TRBJ2-5; TRBD1 aligns across 8 bases. The CDR3 runs 14 residues. Germline V lookup: CDR1 MDHEN, CDR2 SYDVKM. Trimming at V came to 0 bases and at J to 5 bases, leaving 2 bases not matched to a gene. The CDR3 nucleotides read TGTGCCAGCAGTTTATGGACAGGGGTTGAGACCCAGTACTTC. It translates to CASSLWTGVETQYF.

This clone was detected only once. The genes are TRBV7-2 and TRBJ1-4; possibly TRBD1 for D (5 bases). With 5 bases removed from V and 6 bases from J, the gap between germline ends came to 13 bases. CDR1 and CDR2 (germline): SGHTA, FQGNSA. The CDR3 covers 14 residues. The CDR3 nucleotides are TGTGCCAGCAGCCCGTGGGGGGAATATGAAAAACTGTTTTTT. The encoded protein is CASSPWGEYEKLFF.

In DNA, the CDR3 is TGTGCCAGCAAGGGTCCCGGGAGCCGAATTTCACCCCTCCACTTT. This translates into CASKGPGSRISPLHF. The V call is TRBV28, the J call TRBJ1-6; D uncertain. The germline V gene has CDR1 MDHEN and CDR2 SYDVKM. The CDR3 runs to 15 residues. V lost 7 bases to trimming and J lost 9 bases, with 19 bases between them.

This chain uses TRBV3-1 (or the pseudogene TRBV3-2) with TRBJ1-3; D call uncertain. CDR1 and CDR2 (germline): LGHDT, YNNKEL (reference sequence). This CDR3 spans 14 amino acids. V gave up 5 bases and J gave up 4 bases, with 12 bases separating them. The CDR3: CASSYGVRGNTIYF. CDR3 DNA: TGTGCCAGCAGCTACGGAGTCCGGGGAAACACCATATATTTT.

This sequence joins TRBV7-9 and TRBJ1-3, with D uncertain. Trimming removed 5 bases from V and 0 bases from J, with 11 bases in between. The CDR3 is made up of 15 amino acids. Germline lookup yields CDR1 SEHNR and CDR2 FQNEAQ (reference sequence). CDR3 in amino acids: CASSTTGDSGNTIYF. In DNA form, the CDR3 reads TGTGCCAGCAGCACAACCGGGGACTCTGGAAACACCATATATTTT.

The rearrangement joins TRBV5-8 to TRBJ1-5; the D is unclear. CDR1 is SGHTS, CDR2 YDEGEE, per germline. This CDR3 has 12 residues. Trimming removed 3 bases at V and 0 bases at J, with 1 base between. The CDR3 DNA follows: TGTGCCAGCAGCTATAGCAATCAGCCCCAGCATTTT. This gives the protein CASSYSNQPQHF.

The V call is TRBV28, the J call TRBJ2-7; 8 bases line up with TRBD1. Trimming removed 6 bases from V and 5 bases from J; junction bases left unmatched: 6. CDR1 is MDHEN, CDR2 SYDVKM, per germline. The CDR3 is 13 residues long. Here the CDR3 reads CASRRQGANEQYF. The CDR3 DNA is TGTGCCAGCAGGCGTCAGGGGGCCAACGAGCAGTACTTC.

This rearrangement joins TRBV2 to TRBJ1-1, with D possibly TRBD1 on 6 matching bases. Germline loops: CDR1 SNHLY, CDR2 FYNNEI. V dropped 2 bases and J dropped 8 bases, with 9 bases sitting between them. CDR3 length equals 12 residues. In DNA, the CDR3 is TGTGCCAGCAGTGAAAGAGGGACAGAAGCTTTCTTT. Its protein is CASSERGTEAFF.

The chain combines TRBV28 with TRBJ2-1, with a possible D match to TRBD1 (5 bases). CDR3 size: 15 residues. Germline assignment: CDR1 MDHEN and CDR2 SYDVKM. V dropped 0 bases and J dropped 3 bases, with 9 bases sitting between them. CDR3 DNA: TGTGCCAGCAGTTTATGGGACGGACACTACAATGAGCAGTTCTTC. As protein: CASSLWDGHYNEQFF.

The rearrangement uses TRBV7-8 and TRBJ1-5, with D unclear. The V end lost 1 base, the J end lost 4 bases, and 11 bases lay between the germline ends. CDR1 SGHVS and CDR2 FQNEAQ come from the germline V gene. This CDR3 is 15 amino acids long. CDR3 sequence (DNA): TGTGCCAGCAGCTTAGGGTACGGCCTTAATCAGCCCCAGCATTTT. This gives the protein CASSLGYGLNQPQHF.

V usage is TRBV30 and J usage is TRBJ1-1; TRBD1 might be the D (6 bases). This CDR3 comprises 12 residues. The ends were cut back, 8 bases at V and 11 bases at J, with 21 bases in the middle. Germline V gene sequence: CDR1 GTSNPN, CDR2 SVGIG (reference sequence). The CDR3 loop is CATSPKSRGAFF. The CDR3 region has the DNA TGTGCCACGTCCCCAAAGTCAAGGGGGGCTTTCTTT.

The V and J genes are TRBV5-1 and TRBJ2-2, with no clear D. Germline loops: CDR1 SGHRS, CDR2 YFSETQ. CDR3 length equals 13 residues. Deletions cut 4 bases from V and 4 bases from J, with 8 bases between. The chain's CDR3 is CASSGPLTGELFF. The CDR3 DNA follows: TGCGCCAGCAGCGGGCCACTCACCGGGGAGCTGTTTTTT.

The chain recombines TRBV11-2 with TRBJ2-1; a weak D match, TRBD2 (6 bases). Trimming pared 1 base from V and 10 bases from J, leaving 11 bases between. This CDR3 comprises 13 residues. Germline assignment: CDR1 SGHAT and CDR2 FQNNGV. The CDR3 spells CASSLGGGLEQFF. CDR3 in DNA: TGTGCCAGCAGCTTAGGCGGCGGACTAGAGCAGTTCTTC.

The chain recombines TRBV3-1 (or the pseudogene TRBV3-2) with TRBJ2-3, with a weak D call TRBD1 (6 bases). The V end was cut by 4 bases, the J end by 3 bases, with 14 bases between. This CDR3 is built from 15 residues. Germline values: CDR1 LGHDT, CDR2 YNNKEL (reference sequence). The CDR3 loop is CASSLTTGRTDTQYF. CDR3 nucleotide sequence: TGTGCCAGCAGCCTCACGACAGGAAGGACAGATACGCAGTATTTT.

The chain carries TRBV12-3 or TRBV12-4 and TRBJ2-7, with D tentatively TRBD1 (5 bases). V gave up 5 bases and J gave up 2 bases, with 7 bases separating them. This CDR3 is 12 amino acids long. The CDR3 bases are TGTGCCAGCAGTGGACACCCCTACGAGCAGTACTTC. Its protein is CASSGHPYEQYF.

V and J are TRBV6-5 and TRBJ1-2; D gene unclear. The germline gives CDR1 MNHEY, CDR2 SVGAGI. The CDR3 runs 13 residues. V lost 6 bases to trimming and J lost 4 bases, with 12 bases between them. The CDR3 DNA is TGTGCCAGCAGCACAGCTACTGGCTATGGCTACACCTTC. Residues: CASSTATGYGYTF.

V usage is TRBV19 and J usage is TRBJ2-2; no clear D. Trimming shortened V by 3 bases and J by 6 bases, and 5 bases separated the two germline ends. The CDR3 is 12 amino acids. Germline V gene sequence: CDR1 LNHDA, CDR2 SQIVND (reference sequence). The CDR3 nucleotides read TGTGCCAGTAGTATTTCGGCCGGGGAGCTGTTTTTT. Protein product: CASSISAGELFF. The variable domain in full, with the rest retrieved from reference TRBV19 and TRBJ2-2, is DGGITQSPKYLFRKEGQNVTLSCEQNLNHDAMYWYRQDPGQGLRLIYYSQIVNDFQKGDIAEGYSVSREKKESFPLTVTSAQKNPTAFYLCASSISAGELFFGEGSRLTVL.

This sequence joins TRBV5-4 and TRBJ1-4; TRBD1 might be the D (5 bases). Per germline, CDR1 SGHNT and CDR2 YYREEE (reference sequence). The CDR3 extends over 15 amino acids. Trimming took off 4 bases at V and 2 bases at J, with 12 bases between the two ends. CDR3 sequence reads: CASSKQTGTNEKLFF. The CDR3 DNA follows: TGTGCCAGCAGCAAACAAACAGGCACTAATGAAAAACTGTTTTTT.

This chain links TRBV6-5 with TRBJ1-4, with TRBD1 identical over 7 bases. Trimming at V came to 6 bases and at J to 8 bases, leaving 6 bases not matched to a gene. The CDR3 contains 13 residues. Germline V gives CDR1 MNHEY, CDR2 SVGAGI. CDR3 protein: CASRSRGLEKLFF. CDR3 sequence (DNA): TGTGCCAGCAGAAGCAGGGGGTTAGAAAAACTGTTTTTT.